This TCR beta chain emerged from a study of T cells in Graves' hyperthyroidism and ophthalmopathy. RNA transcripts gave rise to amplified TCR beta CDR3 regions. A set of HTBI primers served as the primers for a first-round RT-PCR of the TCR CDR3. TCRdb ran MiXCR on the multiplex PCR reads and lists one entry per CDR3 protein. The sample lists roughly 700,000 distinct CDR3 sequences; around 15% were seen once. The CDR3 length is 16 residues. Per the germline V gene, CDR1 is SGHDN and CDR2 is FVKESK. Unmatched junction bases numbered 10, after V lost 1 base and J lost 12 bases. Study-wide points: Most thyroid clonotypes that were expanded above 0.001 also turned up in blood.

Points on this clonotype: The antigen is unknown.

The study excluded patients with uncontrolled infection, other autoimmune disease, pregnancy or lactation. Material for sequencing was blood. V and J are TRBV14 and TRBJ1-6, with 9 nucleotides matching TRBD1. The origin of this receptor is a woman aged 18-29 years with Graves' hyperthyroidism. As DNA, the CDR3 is TGTGCCAGCAGCCAAGGAGGGACAGGGAGGCTGTTACCCCTCCACTTT. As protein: CASSQGGTGRLLPLHF.